The clone carrying this TCR beta chain was observed many times. The V gene's germline CDR1 is MNHEY and CDR2 SVGEGT. V was pared by 5 bases and J by 3 bases, with 11 bases between. The CDR3 runs to 13 residues. The sample is drawn from a study of Graves' ophthalmopathy and Graves' hyperthyroidism. RNA transcripts served as template for amplifying TCR beta CDR3 sequences. Second-round multiplex PCR followed a first-round RT-PCR using HTBI primers. In TCRdb, the multiplex PCR reads were re-called with MiXCR into one record per CDR3 protein. This sample has about 400,000 distinct CDR3 sequences; about 17% occur once, and the top ten carry around 1.4%.

The chain is built from TRBV6-2 or TRBV6-3 and TRBJ2-7, with D tentatively TRBD1 (6 bases). The origin of this receptor is a young woman with Graves' ophthalmopathy. Material: peripheral blood. The CDR3 sequence is CASSQGQRYEQYF. In DNA form, the CDR3 reads TGTGCCAGCAGTCAAGGACAGCGCTACGAGCAGTACTTC.